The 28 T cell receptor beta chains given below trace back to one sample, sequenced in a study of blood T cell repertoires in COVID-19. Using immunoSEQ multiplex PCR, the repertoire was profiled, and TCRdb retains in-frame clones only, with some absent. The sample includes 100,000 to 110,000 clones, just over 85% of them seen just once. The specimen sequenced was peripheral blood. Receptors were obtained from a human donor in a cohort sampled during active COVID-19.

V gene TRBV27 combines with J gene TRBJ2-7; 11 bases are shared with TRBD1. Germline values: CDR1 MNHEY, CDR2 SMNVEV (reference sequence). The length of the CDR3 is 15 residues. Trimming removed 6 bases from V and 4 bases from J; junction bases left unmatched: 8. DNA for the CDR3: TGTGCCAGCAGCCTTCCGGGACAGGGGGTATACGAGCAGTACTTC. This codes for CASSLPGQGVYEQYF.

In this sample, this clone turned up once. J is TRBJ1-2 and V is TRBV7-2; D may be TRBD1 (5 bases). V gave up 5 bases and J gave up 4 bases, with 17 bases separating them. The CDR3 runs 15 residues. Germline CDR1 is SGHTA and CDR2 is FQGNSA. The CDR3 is CASSPSPTETYGYTF. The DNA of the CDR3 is TGTGCCAGCAGCCCAAGCCCGACAGAGACCTATGGCTACACCTTC.

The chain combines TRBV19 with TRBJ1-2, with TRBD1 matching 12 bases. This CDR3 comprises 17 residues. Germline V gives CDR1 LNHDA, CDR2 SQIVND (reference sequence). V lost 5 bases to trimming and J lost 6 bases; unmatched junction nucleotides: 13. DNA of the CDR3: TGTGCCAGTAGTCTCCGGGACAGGGGGCTTGAGGGAGATGGCTACACCTTC. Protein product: CASSLRDRGLEGDGYTF.

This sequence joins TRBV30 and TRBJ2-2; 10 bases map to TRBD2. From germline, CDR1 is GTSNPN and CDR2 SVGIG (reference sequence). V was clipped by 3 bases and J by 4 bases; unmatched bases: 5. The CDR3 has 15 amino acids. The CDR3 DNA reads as TGTGCCTGGAGAGGGACTAGCGCGAGCACCGGGGAGCTGTTTTTT. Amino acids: CAWRGTSASTGELFF.

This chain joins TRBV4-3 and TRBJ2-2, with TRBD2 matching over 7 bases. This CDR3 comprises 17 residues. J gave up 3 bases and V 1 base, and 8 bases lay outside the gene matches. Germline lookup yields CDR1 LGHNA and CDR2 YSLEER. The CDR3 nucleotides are TGCGCCAGCAGCCAAGCCTTAGCTAGCGGATACACCGGGGAGCTGTTTTTT. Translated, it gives CASSQALASGYTGELFF.

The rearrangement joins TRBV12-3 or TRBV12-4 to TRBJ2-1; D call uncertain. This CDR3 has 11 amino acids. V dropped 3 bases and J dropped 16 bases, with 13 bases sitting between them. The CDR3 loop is CASSLGLRHFF. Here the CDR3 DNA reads TGTGCCAGCAGTTTGGGCCTACGCCACTTCTTC.

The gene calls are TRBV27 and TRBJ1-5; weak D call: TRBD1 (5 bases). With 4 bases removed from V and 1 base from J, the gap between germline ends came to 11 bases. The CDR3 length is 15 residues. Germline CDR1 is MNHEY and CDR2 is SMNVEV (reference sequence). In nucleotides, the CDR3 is TGTGCCAGCAGTTCCACCCGGGGGAGCAATCAGCCCCAGCATTTT. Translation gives CASSSTRGSNQPQHF.

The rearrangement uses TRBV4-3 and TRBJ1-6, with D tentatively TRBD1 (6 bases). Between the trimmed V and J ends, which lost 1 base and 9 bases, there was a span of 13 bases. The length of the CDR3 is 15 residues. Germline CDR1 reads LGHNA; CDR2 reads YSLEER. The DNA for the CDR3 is TGCGCCAGCAGCCAAGCCCCGGACAGAAGTTCACCCCTCCACTTT. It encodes CASSQAPDRSSPLHF.

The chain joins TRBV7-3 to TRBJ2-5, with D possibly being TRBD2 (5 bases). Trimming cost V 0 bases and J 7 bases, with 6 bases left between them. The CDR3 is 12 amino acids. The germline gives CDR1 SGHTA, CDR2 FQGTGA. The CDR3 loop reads CASSLTAGTQYF. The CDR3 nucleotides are TGTGCCAGCAGCTTAACCGCGGGGACCCAGTACTTC.

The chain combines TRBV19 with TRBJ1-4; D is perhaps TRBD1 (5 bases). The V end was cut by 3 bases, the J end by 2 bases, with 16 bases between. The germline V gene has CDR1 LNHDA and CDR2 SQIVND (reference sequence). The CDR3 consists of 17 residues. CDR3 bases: TGTGCCAGTAGTATGTCCCCTGGCGGGGCGACTAATGAAAAACTGTTTTTT. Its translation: CASSMSPGGATNEKLFF. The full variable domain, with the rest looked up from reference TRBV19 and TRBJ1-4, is DGGITQSPKYLFRKEGQNVTLSCEQNLNHDAMYWYRQDPGQGLRLIYYSQIVNDFQKGDIAEGYSVSREKKESFPLTVTSAQKNPTAFYLCASSMSPGGATNEKLFFGSGTQLSVL.

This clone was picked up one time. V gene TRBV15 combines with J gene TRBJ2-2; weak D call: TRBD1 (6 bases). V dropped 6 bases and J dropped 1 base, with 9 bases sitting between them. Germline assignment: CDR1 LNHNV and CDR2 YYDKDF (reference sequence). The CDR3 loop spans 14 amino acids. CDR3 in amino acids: CATRLTGNTGELFF. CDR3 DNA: TGTGCCACCAGATTGACAGGGAACACCGGGGAGCTGTTTTTT.

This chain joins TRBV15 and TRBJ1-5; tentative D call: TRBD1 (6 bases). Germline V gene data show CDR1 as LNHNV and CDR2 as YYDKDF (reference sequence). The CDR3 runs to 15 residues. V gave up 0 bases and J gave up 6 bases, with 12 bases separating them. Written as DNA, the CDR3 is TGTGCCACCAGCAGAGACCTACAGGGCGTTCAGCCCCAGCATTTT. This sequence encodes CATSRDLQGVQPQHF.

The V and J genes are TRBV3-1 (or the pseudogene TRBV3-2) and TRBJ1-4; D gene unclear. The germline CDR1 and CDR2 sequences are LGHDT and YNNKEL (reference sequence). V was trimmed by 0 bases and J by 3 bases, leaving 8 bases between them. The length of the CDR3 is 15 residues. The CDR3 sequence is CASSQELMSNEKLFF. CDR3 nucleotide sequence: TGTGCCAGCAGCCAAGAACTGATGTCTAATGAAAAACTGTTTTTT.

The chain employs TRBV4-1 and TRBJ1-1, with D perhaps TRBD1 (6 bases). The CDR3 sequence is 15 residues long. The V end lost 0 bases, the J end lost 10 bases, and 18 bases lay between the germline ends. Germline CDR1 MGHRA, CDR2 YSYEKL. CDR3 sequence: CASSQDSKGGAGAFF. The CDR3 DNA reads TGCGCCAGCAGCCAAGACTCCAAAGGGGGGGCTGGAGCTTTCTTT.

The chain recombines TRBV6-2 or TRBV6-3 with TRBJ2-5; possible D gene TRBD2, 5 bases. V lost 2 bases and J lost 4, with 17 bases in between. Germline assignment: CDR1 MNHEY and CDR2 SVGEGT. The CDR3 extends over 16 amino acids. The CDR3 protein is CASSYPHVSRGETQYF. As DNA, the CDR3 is TGTGCCAGCAGTTACCCCCACGTGTCTCGGGGAGAGACCCAGTACTTC.

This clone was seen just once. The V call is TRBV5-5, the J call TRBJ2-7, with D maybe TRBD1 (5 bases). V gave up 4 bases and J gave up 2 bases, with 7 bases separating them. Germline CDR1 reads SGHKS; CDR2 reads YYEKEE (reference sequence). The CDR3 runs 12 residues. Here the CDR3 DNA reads TGTGCCAGCAGCCTGACAGCCTACGAGCAGTACTTC. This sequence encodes CASSLTAYEQYF. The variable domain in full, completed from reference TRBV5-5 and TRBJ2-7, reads DAGVTQSPTHLIKTRGQQVTLRCSPISGHKSVSWYQQVLGQGPQFIFQYYEKEERGRGNFPDRFSARQFPNYSSELNVNALLLGDSALYLCASSLTAYEQYFGPGTRLTVT.

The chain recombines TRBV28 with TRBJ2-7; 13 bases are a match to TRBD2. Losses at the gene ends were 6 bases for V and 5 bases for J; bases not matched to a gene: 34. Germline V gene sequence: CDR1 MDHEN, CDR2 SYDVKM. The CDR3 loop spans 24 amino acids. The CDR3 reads CASSPGQGYYRGELAGGWPHEQYF. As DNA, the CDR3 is TGTGCCAGCAGCCCCGGACAGGGTTATTATAGGGGAGAACTAGCGGGAGGGTGGCCCCACGAGCAGTACTTC.

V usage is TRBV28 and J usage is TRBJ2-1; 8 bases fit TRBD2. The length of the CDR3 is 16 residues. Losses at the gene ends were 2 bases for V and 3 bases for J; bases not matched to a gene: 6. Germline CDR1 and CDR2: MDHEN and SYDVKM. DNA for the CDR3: TGTGCCAGCAGTTTACCGGGCGGGAGGATCTACAATGAGCAGTTCTTC. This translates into CASSLPGGRIYNEQFF.

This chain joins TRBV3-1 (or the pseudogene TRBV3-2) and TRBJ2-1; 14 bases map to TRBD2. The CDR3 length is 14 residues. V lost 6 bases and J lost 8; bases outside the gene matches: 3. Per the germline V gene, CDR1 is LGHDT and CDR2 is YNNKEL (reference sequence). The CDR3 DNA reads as TGTGCCAGCAGGAGACTAGCGGGGGGGGATGAGCAGTTCTTC. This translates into CASRRLAGGDEQFF.

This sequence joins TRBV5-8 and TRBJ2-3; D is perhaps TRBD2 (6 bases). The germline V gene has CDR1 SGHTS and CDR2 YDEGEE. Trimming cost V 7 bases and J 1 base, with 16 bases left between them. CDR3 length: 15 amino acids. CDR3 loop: CASGGRGLGTDTQYF. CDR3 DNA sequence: TGTGCCAGCGGAGGGCGAGGGCTGGGCACAGATACGCAGTATTTT.

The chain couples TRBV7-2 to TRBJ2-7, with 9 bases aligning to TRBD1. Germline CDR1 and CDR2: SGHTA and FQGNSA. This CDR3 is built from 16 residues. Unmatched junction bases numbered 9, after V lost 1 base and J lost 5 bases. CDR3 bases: TGTGCCAGCAGCTTAGTAACGGGGACAGGGTTCAACGAGCAGTACTTC. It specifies CASSLVTGTGFNEQYF.

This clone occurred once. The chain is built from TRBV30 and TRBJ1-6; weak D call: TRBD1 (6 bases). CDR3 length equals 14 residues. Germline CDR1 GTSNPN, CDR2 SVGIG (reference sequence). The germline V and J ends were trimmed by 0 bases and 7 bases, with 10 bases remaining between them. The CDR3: CAWSVNRVNSPLHF. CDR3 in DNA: TGTGCCTGGAGTGTAAACAGGGTGAATTCACCCCTCCACTTT.

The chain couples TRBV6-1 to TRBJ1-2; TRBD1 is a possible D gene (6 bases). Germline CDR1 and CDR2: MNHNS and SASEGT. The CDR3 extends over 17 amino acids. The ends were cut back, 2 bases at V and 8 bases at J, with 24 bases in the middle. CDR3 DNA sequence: TGTGCCAGCAGTGAACACGTGCGCACAGGGAGGGGGTACGGCTACACCTTC. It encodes CASSEHVRTGRGYGYTF.

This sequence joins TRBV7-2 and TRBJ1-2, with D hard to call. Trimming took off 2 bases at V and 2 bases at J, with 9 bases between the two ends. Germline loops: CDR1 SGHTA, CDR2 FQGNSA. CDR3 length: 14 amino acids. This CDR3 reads CASSLKELNYGYTF. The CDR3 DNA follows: TGTGCCAGCAGCTTAAAGGAACTAAACTATGGCTACACCTTC.

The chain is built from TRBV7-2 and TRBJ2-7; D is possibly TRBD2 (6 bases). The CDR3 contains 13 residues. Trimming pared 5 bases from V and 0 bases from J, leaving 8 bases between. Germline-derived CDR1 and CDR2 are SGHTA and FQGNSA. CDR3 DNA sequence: TGTGCCAGCAGCGGACTAAACTCCTACGAGCAGTACTTC. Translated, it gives CASSGLNSYEQYF.

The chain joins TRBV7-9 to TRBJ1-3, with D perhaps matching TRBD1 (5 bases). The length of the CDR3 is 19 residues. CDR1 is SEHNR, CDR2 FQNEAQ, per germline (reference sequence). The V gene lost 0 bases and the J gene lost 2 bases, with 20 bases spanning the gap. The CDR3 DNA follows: TGTGCCAGCAGCTTAGCATCGGCGGGCGGGGGTCAGACTGGAAACACCATATATTTT. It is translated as CASSLASAGGGQTGNTIYF. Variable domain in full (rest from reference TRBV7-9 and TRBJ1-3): DTGVSQNPRHKITKRGQNVTFRCDPISEHNRLYWYRQTLGQGPEFLTYFQNEAQLEKSRLLSDRFSAERPKGSFSTLEIQRTEQGDSAMYLCASSLASAGGGQTGNTIYFGEGSWLTVV.

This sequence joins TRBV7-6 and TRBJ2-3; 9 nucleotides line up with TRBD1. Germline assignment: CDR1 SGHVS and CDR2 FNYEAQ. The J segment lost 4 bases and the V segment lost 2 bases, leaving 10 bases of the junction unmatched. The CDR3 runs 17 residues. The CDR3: CASSLTIQGARADTQYF. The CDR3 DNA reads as TGTGCCAGCAGCTTAACCATACAGGGGGCTCGTGCAGATACGCAGTATTTT.

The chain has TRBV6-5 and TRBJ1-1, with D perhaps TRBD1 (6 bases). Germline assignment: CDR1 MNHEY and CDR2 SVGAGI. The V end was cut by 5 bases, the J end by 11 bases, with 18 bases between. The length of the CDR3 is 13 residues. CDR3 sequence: CASSNGGSGAAFF. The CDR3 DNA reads TGTGCCAGCAGTAACGGAGGCTCAGGGGCCGCTTTCTTT.